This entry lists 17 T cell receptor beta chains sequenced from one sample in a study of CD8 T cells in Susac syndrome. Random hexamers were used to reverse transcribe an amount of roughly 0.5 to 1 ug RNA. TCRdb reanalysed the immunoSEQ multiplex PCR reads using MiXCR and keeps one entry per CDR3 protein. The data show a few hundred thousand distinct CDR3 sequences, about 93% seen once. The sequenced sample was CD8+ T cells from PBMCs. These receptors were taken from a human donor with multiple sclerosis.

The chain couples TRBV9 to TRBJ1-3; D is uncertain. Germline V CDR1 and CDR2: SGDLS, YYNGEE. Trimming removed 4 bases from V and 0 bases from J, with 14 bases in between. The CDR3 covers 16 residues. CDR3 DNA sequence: TGTGCCAGCAGCCCTCAGACTCCAATCTCTGGAAACACCATATATTTT. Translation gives CASSPQTPISGNTIYF.

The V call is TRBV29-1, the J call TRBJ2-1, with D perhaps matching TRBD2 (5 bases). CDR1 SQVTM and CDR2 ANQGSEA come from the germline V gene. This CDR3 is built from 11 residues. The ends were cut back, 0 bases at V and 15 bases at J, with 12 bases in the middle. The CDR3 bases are TGCAGCGTTGAAGAACGGCGGGCAGGGTTCTTC. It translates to CSVEERRAGFF.

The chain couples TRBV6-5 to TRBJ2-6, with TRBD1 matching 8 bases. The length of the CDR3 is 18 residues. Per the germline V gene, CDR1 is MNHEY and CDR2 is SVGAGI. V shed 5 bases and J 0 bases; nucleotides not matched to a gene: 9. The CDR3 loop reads CASSHWTGSSSGANVLTF. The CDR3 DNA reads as TGTGCCAGCAGTCACTGGACAGGGTCAAGCTCTGGGGCCAACGTCCTGACTTTC.

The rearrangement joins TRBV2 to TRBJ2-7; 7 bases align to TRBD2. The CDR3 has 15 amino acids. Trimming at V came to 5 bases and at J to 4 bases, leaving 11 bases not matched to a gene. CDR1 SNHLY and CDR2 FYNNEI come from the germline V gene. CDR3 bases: TGTGCCAGCAGTCCCGAGATAGCGGGCATATACGAGCAGTACTTC. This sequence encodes CASSPEIAGIYEQYF.

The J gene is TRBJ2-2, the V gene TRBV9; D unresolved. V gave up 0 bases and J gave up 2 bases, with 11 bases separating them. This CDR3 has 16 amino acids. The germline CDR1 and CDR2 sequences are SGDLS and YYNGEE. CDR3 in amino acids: CASSVVGSLNTGELFF. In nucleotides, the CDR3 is TGTGCCAGCAGCGTAGTTGGATCCTTAAACACCGGGGAGCTGTTTTTT.

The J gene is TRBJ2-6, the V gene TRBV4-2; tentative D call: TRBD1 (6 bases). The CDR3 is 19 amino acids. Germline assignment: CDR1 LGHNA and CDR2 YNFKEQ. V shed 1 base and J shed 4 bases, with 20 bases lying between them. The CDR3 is CASSQGSGQGMLGANVLTF. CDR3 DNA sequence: TGTGCCAGCAGCCAAGGATCGGGTCAGGGGATGCTGGGGGCCAACGTCCTGACTTTC.

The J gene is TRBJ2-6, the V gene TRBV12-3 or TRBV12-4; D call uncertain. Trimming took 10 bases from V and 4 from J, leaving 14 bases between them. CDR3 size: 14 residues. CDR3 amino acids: CATQTGPGANVLTF. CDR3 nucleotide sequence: TGTGCCACCCAAACGGGTCCAGGGGCCAACGTCCTGACTTTC.

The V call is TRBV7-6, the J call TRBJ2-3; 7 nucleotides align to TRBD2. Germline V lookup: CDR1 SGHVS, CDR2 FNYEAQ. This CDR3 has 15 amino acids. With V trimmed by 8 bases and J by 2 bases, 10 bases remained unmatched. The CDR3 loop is CASAGWGGSTDTQYF. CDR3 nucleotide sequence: TGTGCCAGCGCGGGATGGGGGGGATCCACAGATACGCAGTATTTT.

The DNA for the CDR3 is TGTGCCAGCAGCCGGCTCGGTCCCTACAATGAGCAGTTCTTC. Protein product: CASSRLGPYNEQFF. The chain carries TRBV14 and TRBJ2-1; D ambiguous. Per germline, CDR1 SGHDN and CDR2 FVKESK. With 4 bases removed from V and 2 bases from J, the gap between germline ends came to 9 bases. The CDR3 extends over 14 amino acids.

CDR3 DNA sequence: TGTGCCAGCAGCTTAGCATACAGGCCAGCGGGCTACACCTTC. This translates into CASSLAYRPAGYTF. V gene TRBV7-9 combines with J gene TRBJ1-2; a possible D gene is TRBD1 (5 bases). Germline CDR1 and CDR2: SEHNR and FQNEAQ (reference sequence). Trimming stripped 0 bases from V and 8 bases from J, with 13 bases between. The CDR3 extends over 14 amino acids.

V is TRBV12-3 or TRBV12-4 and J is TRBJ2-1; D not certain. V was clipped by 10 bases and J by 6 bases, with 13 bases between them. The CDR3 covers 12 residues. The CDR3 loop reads CATARLGNEQFF. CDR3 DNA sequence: TGTGCCACCGCGAGGCTGGGCAATGAGCAGTTCTTC.

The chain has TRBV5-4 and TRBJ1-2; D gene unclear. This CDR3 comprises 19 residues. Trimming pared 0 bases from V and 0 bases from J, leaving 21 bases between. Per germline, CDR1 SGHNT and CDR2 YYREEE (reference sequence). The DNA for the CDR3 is TGTGCCAGCAGCTTGGCCGTTTTATCCGGTCATTCCTCTAACTATGGCTACACCTTC. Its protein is CASSLAVLSGHSSNYGYTF.

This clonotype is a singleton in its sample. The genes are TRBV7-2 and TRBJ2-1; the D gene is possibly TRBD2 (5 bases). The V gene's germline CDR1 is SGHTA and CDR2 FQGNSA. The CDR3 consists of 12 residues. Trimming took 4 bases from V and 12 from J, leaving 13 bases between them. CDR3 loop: CASSYGDPRQFF. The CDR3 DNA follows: TGTGCCAGCAGCTACGGGGATCCCCGGCAGTTCTTC.

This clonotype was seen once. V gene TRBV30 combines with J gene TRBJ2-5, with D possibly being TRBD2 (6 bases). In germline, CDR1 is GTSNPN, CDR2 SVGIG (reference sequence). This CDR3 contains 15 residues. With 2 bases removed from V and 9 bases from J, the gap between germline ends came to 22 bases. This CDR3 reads CAWSPSERALMAQYF. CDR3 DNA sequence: TGTGCCTGGAGTCCCTCGGAGCGGGCCCTCATGGCCCAGTACTTC.

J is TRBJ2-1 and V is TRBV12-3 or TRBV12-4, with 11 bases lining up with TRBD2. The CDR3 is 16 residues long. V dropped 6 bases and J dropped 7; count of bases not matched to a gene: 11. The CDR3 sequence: CASSDPQGLAVNEQFF. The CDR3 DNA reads TGTGCCAGCAGCGACCCCCAGGGACTAGCGGTAAATGAGCAGTTCTTC.

As DNA, the CDR3 is TGTGCCAGCAGCCAAGACGGAGGGCGTTGGGACAGGGACCTACGGGATGAAAAACTGTTTTTT. Translation: CASSQDGGRWDRDLRDEKLFF. This chain joins TRBV3-1 and TRBJ1-4, with 9 nucleotides matching TRBD1. The CDR3 runs 21 residues. Per germline, CDR1 LGHDT and CDR2 YNNKEL (reference sequence). V lost 0 bases to trimming and J lost 6 bases; unmatched junction nucleotides: 20.

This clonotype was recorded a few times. Written as DNA, the CDR3 is TGTGCCAGCAGCGGAGGGACAGCCAACACTGAAGCTTTCTTT. It translates to CASSGGTANTEAFF. This rearrangement joins TRBV9 to TRBJ1-1, with 7 nucleotides matching TRBD1. V dropped 3 bases and J dropped 2; count of bases not matched to a gene: 4. Germline V gives CDR1 SGDLS, CDR2 YYNGEE. The CDR3 sequence is 14 residues long.